This T cell receptor (beta chain) came from a study of OX40 agonist ivuxolimab in advanced cancers. This clone was seen only a few times. Some clones are missing from TCRdb's copy, which holds only in-frame ones; the method was immunoSEQ multiplex PCR. The sample carries fewer than 85,000 clones, roughly 84% recorded once. The source material was CD4+ or CD8+ T cells sorted from blood, sampled in a trial of the OX40 agonist ivuxolimab. The clonotype was recovered from an adult with an advanced solid tumor such as melanoma, head and neck, liver or kidney cancer.

CDR3 protein: CASTFSGANTEAFF. The CDR3 DNA reads TGTGCCAGTACTTTTTCTGGAGCGAACACTGAAGCTTTCTTT. The V call is TRBV19, the J call TRBJ1-1; D is unresolved. Trimming took 7 bases from V and 1 from J, leaving 13 bases between them. The V gene's germline CDR1 is LNHDA and CDR2 SQIVND (reference sequence). CDR3 length: 14 amino acids.